A selection of T cell receptor beta chains follows, all from one sample in a study of patients and donors after allogeneic stem cell transplantation. Each CDR3 protein gets one entry after TCRdb re-called the RT-PCR reads with MiXCR. The table has approximately 24,000 distinct CDR3 sequences, approximately 43% seen once. Material: blood, either unsorted or a sorted T cell fraction (not recorded which). The receptor set was obtained from a human donor who was either an allogeneic HSCT recipient or a stem cell or donor lymphocyte infusion donor (not recorded which). It is not recorded whose cells these are; they may come from a transplant donor. The CDR3 runs from the conserved cysteine through the conserved F or W.

J gene: TRBJ1-6
V gene: TRBV5-1
CDR3 protein: CASSSGTGRFHSPLHF

J gene: TRBJ2-7
V gene: TRBV5-6
CDR3 protein: CASSLAPTGTGRYEQYF

J gene: TRBJ2-2
V gene: TRBV4-2
CDR3 protein: CASSQDGAAGELFF

J gene: TRBJ2-7
V gene: TRBV29-1
CDR3 protein: CSVEWRQGGIYEQYF

J gene: TRBJ1-4
V gene: TRBV11-2
CDR3 protein: CASSFAGLGNNEKLFF

J gene: TRBJ1-2
V gene: TRBV12-3/TRBV12-4
CDR3 protein: CASSPLSTSPYGYTF

J gene: TRBJ2-1
V gene: TRBV18
CDR3 protein: CASSPGTGDHNEQFF

J gene: TRBJ1-6
V gene: TRBV5-1
CDR3 protein: CASSLAEISSYNSPLHF

J gene: TRBJ2-2
V gene: TRBV5-1
CDR3 protein: CASSLLSQANTGELFF

J gene: TRBJ2-7
V gene: TRBV28
CDR3 protein: CASSPERYEQYF

J gene: TRBJ1-6
V gene: TRBV7-9
CDR3 protein: CASSLAGSGNSPLHF

J gene: TRBJ2-1
V gene: TRBV4-1
CDR3 protein: CASSQIWTVYNEQFF

J gene: TRBJ1-4
V gene: TRBV5-6
CDR3 protein: CASSWQGVNEKLFF

J gene: TRBJ2-1
V gene: TRBV9
CDR3 protein: CASSRLSGMVNEQFF

J gene: TRBJ1-2
V gene: TRBV7-8
CDR3 protein: CASSLAGFSGYTF

J gene: TRBJ1-1
V gene: TRBV12-3/TRBV12-4
CDR3 protein: CASSPTGGADTEAFF

J gene: TRBJ1-3
V gene: TRBV5-1
CDR3 protein: CASSLDRGNTIYF

J gene: TRBJ2-3
V gene: TRBV9
CDR3 protein: CASSFTGGPDTQYF

J gene: TRBJ1-1
V gene: TRBV15
CDR3 protein: CATSLAGLNTEAFF

J gene: TRBJ1-5
V gene: TRBV12-3/TRBV12-4
CDR3 protein: CASSRRTATVQPQHF

J gene: TRBJ1-4
V gene: TRBV6-5
CDR3 protein: CASSKRATNEKLFF

J gene: TRBJ2-7
V gene: TRBV18
CDR3 protein: CASSPGREPYEQYF

J gene: TRBJ2-5
V gene: TRBV6-6
CDR3 protein: CASQREETQYF

J gene: TRBJ1-1
V gene: TRBV24-1
CDR3 protein: CATSDLTLRGDLNTEAFF

J gene: TRBJ1-5
V gene: TRBV29-1
CDR3 protein: CSVGDHQPQHF

J gene: TRBJ1-1
V gene: TRBV20-1
CDR3 protein: CSAPRHGQGRTAATEAFF